The 11 T cell receptor beta chains in this list originate from one sample, sequenced in a study of T cells in Graves' hyperthyroidism and ophthalmopathy. TCR beta CDR3 region amplification was performed from RNA transcripts. The TCR CDR3 first-round RT-PCR relied on the HTBI primer set. Each CDR3 protein gets one entry after TCRdb re-called the multiplex PCR reads with MiXCR. This table holds a few hundred thousand distinct CDR3 sequences, around 16% found once. Source material: blood. All receptors derive from a woman in her thirties or forties with Graves' ophthalmopathy.

This clonotype has a count of ten or more. The CDR3 sequence: CSASRAAGTEAFF. The CDR3 region has the DNA TGCAGTGCTAGCAGGGCCGCGGGGACTGAAGCTTTCTTT. The J gene is TRBJ1-1, the V gene TRBV20-1; tentative D call: TRBD1 (5 bases). The CDR3 length is 13 residues. With 3 bases removed from V and 5 bases from J, the gap between germline ends came to 13 bases. Germline assignment: CDR1 DFQATT and CDR2 SNEGSKA (reference sequence).

The table lists this clonotype with many counts. V is TRBV2 and J is TRBJ2-7; TRBD2 is a possible D gene (6 bases). The CDR3 runs to 15 residues. CDR1 is SNHLY and CDR2 is FYNNEI in the germline V gene. V lost 6 bases and J lost 3, with 18 bases in between. The CDR3 nucleotides are TGTGCCAGCAGAAAGGACGGACCGGGAGACTACGAGCAGTACTTC. This codes for CASRKDGPGDYEQYF. The full variable domain, in which reference TRBV2 and TRBJ2-7 provide the parts outside the CDR3, is EPEVTQTPSHQVTQMGQEVILRCVPISNHLYFYWYRQILGQKVEFLVSFYNNEISEKSEIFDDQFSVERPDGSNFTLKIRSTKLEDSAMYFCASRKDGPGDYEQYFGPGTRLTVT.

This clonotype appeared many times. This sequence joins TRBV5-1 and TRBJ1-5, with TRBD1 identical over 11 bases. Per germline, CDR1 SGHRS and CDR2 YFSETQ. This CDR3 is 20 amino acids long. Germline trimming cut 4 bases from V and 3 bases from J; bases unmatched to any gene: 18. CDR3 DNA: TGCGCCAGCAGCCTTAGGGACAGGGGGTTTGGGCCGGGAATCAATCAGCCCCAGCATTTT. It codes for CASSLRDRGFGPGINQPQHF. The whole variable domain, remainder taken from reference TRBV5-1 and TRBJ1-5, is KAGVTQTPRYLIKTRGQQVTLSCSPISGHRSVSWYQQTPGQGLQFLFEYFSETQRNKGNFPGRFSGRQFSNSRSEMNVSTLELGDSALYLCASSLRDRGFGPGINQPQHFGDGTRLSIL.

This clonotype was recorded many times. The V gene is TRBV30, the J gene TRBJ2-7, with TRBD1 as a possible D gene (6 bases). Germline lookup yields CDR1 GTSNPN and CDR2 SVGIG (reference sequence). Trimming left V 1 base short and J 6 bases short, with 7 bases between. The CDR3 contains 11 residues. The CDR3 loop reads CAWSGTVEQYF. CDR3 coding DNA: TGTGCCTGGAGTGGGACAGTCGAGCAGTACTTC.

This clonotype has a count of ten or more. This chain uses TRBV6-1 with TRBJ1-4; D is unclear. The CDR3 has 15 residues. The germline V gene has CDR1 MNHNS and CDR2 SASEGT. Trimming took off 6 bases at V and 6 bases at J, with 17 bases between the two ends. This chain's CDR3 is CASSDDSAGHEKLFF. The CDR3 nucleotides are TGTGCCAGCAGCGATGATTCAGCTGGGCATGAAAAACTGTTTTTT.

The genes are TRBV2 and TRBJ1-2; the D gene is possibly TRBD1 (6 bases). V was clipped by 10 bases and J by 5 bases, with 14 bases between them. Germline V gives CDR1 SNHLY, CDR2 FYNNEI. This CDR3 is 12 amino acids long. CDR3 sequence (DNA): TGTGCCACCCCAAGGGGGTCATATGGCTACACCTTC. Amino acids: CATPRGSYGYTF.

This clonotype was seen repeatedly, ten times or more. The chain is built from TRBV2 and TRBJ2-3; 8 nucleotides line up with TRBD1. Germline V lookup: CDR1 SNHLY, CDR2 FYNNEI. Trimming removed 5 bases from V and 3 bases from J; junction bases left unmatched: 7. The CDR3 is 15 residues long. The CDR3 DNA reads TGTGCCAGCAGTCGTGACACAGGGGGTACAGATACGCAGTATTTT. The encoded protein is CASSRDTGGTDTQYF. Looking up the rest from reference TRBV2 and TRBJ2-3 gives the full variable domain: EPEVTQTPSHQVTQMGQEVILRCVPISNHLYFYWYRQILGQKVEFLVSFYNNEISEKSEIFDDQFSVERPDGSNFTLKIRSTKLEDSAMYFCASSRDTGGTDTQYFGPGTRLTVL.

The chain links TRBV29-1 to TRBJ2-6; 7 bases agree with TRBD1. The V segment lost 5 bases and the J segment 0 bases; nucleotides outside the gene matches: 7. This CDR3 region has 16 residues. The germline V gene has CDR1 SQVTM and CDR2 ANQGSEA. The CDR3 region is CSVPGTADSGANVLTF. Here the CDR3 DNA reads TGCAGCGTTCCCGGGACAGCCGACTCTGGGGCCAACGTCCTGACTTTC.

Note on this clonotype: At one end the junction does not follow the germline gene, possibly because of a read error. The J gene is TRBJ2-2, the V gene TRBV7-9; the D call may be TRBD1 or TRBD2 (5 bases each). This CDR3 has 13 amino acids. CDR1 and CDR2 (germline): SEHNR, FQNEAQ (reference sequence). The CDR3 loop reads CASSPRQAGGLFF. The CDR3 coding sequence is TGTGCCAGCAGCCCGAGACAAGCTGGGGGGCTGTTTTTT.

This clonotype was counted many times. V usage is TRBV14 and J usage is TRBJ1-1; tentative D call: TRBD1 (6 bases). The CDR3 spans 16 residues. V dropped 4 bases and J dropped 2 bases, with 17 bases sitting between them. Germline V lookup: CDR1 SGHDN, CDR2 FVKESK. CDR3 in amino acids: CASSPSIGTLNTEAFF. CDR3 in DNA: TGTGCCAGCAGCCCGTCAATCGGGACACTAAACACTGAAGCTTTCTTT. The whole variable domain, remainder taken from reference TRBV14 and TRBJ1-1, is EAGVTQFPSHSVIEKGQTVTLRCDPISGHDNLYWYRRVMGKEIKFLLHFVKESKQDESGMPNNRFLAERTGGTYSTLKVQPAELEDSGVYFCASSPSIGTLNTEAFFGQGTRLTVV.

This clonotype was found many times. The chain is built from TRBV20-1 and TRBJ1-5; the D gene is possibly TRBD1 (5 bases). The CDR3 length is 14 residues. V dropped 3 bases and J dropped 3 bases, with 12 bases sitting between them. Germline V CDR1 and CDR2: DFQATT, SNEGSKA (reference sequence). Here the CDR3 reads CSASETAINQPQHF. CDR3 nucleotide sequence: TGCAGTGCTAGCGAGACAGCTATCAATCAGCCCCAGCATTTT.